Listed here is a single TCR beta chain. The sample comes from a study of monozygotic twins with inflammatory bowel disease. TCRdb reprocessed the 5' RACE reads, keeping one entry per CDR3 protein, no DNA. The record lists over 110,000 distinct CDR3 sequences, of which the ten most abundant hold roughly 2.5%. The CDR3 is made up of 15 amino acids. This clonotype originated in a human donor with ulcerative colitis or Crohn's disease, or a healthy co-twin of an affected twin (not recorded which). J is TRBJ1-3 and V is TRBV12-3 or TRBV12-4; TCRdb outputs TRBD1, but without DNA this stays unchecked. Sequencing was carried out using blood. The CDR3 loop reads CASRDRGLSGNTIYF.